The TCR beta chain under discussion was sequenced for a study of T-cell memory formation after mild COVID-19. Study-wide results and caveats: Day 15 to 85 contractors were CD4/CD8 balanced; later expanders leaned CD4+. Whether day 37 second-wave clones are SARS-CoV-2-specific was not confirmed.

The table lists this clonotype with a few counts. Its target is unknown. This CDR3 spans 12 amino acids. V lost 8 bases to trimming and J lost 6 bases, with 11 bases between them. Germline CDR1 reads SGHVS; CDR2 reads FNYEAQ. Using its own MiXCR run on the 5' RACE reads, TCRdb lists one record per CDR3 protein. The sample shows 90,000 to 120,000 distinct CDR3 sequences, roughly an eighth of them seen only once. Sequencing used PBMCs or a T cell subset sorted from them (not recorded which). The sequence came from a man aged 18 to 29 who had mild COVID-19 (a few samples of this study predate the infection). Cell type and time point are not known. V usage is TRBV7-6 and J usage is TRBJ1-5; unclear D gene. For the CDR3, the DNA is TGTGCCAGCGGTAGGGAGGGTCAGCCCCAGCATTTT. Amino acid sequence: CASGREGQPQHF.